The clone carrying this T cell receptor beta chain was found many times. Its specificity is not known. This sample was included in a study of breast tumors, draining lymph nodes, adjacent tissues. General study results and limits: Tumor and nontumor repertoires were significantly more similar in luminal-like than in basal-like breast cancer. Data only fit, rather than demonstrated, lymph node origin of most tumor T cells. Tumors had less TCR diversity than lymph nodes, more than nontumor tissue.

Each CDR3 protein is one row after TCRdb ran MiXCR on the multiplex PCR reads. In the table there are around 100,000 distinct CDR3 sequences, around 20% of which are singletons. V lost 3 bases and J lost 2, with 2 bases in between. In germline, CDR1 is ENHRY, CDR2 SYGVKD. This CDR3 is built from 12 residues. Axillary draining lymph nodes of breast cancer patients supplied the node samples. The sequencing input was axillary lymph node tissue. This clonotype was obtained from a female donor with breast cancer. Some clones in this sample may be carry-over from other donors' samples. The chain couples TRBV10-3 to TRBJ1-5; D is unresolved. The CDR3 sequence: CAISDGNQPQHF. The CDR3 region has the DNA TGTGCCATCAGTGATGGCAATCAGCCCCAGCATTTT.